This T cell receptor (beta chain) comes out of a study of blood T cell repertoires in COVID-19. The CDR3 has 15 amino acids. Germline loops: CDR1 SGHNT, CDR2 YYREEE (reference sequence). V lost 5 bases and J lost 1; bases outside the gene matches: 8. TCRdb's table, derived via immunoSEQ multiplex PCR, lists solely in-frame clones and lacks some. The sample shows under 150,000 clones, more than 65% of them seen only once. The sequence was collected from a man older than 75 with acute or convalescent COVID-19. Sequences were obtained from peripheral blood. This rearrangement joins TRBV5-4 to TRBJ1-1, with 7 bases fitting TRBD1. The CDR3 nucleotides are TGTGCCAGCAGGAGCCCGACAGGGAAGAACACTGAAGCTTTCTTT. It translates to CASRSPTGKNTEAFF.